The 30 T cell receptor beta chains below were found in one sample sequenced in a study of naive and memory T cell subsets. The beta constant-region primer was an equimolar mix of two oligonucleotides covering TRBC1 and TRBC2. Four rounds of PCR amplified the ligated cDNA using nested alpha and beta constant-region primers plus SP2. TCRdb processed the UMI-ligation and nested PCR reads anew with MiXCR; each CDR3 protein has one entry. Among over 8,500 distinct CDR3 sequences listed, 4.5% to 6% were seen once. The specimen sequenced was CD4+ TEMRA cells from blood. Regarding subset: effector memory re-expressing CD45RA, CD45RA+ CD27-. The source is a human donor in good health.

In its sample, this clonotype was seen a few times. The chain uses TRBV5-8 and TRBJ1-1, with a possible D match to TRBD1 (6 bases). CDR3 length: 17 residues. The V gene's germline CDR1 is SGHTS and CDR2 YDEGEE. The V end was cut by 3 bases, the J end by 5 bases, with 23 bases between. The CDR3 reads CASSSMYSSQGRTEAFF. DNA for the CDR3: TGTGCCAGCAGCTCGATGTACAGTTCCCAGGGGAGAACTGAAGCTTTCTTT.

This clonotype appeared many times. The rearrangement joins TRBV4-3 to TRBJ2-3; D is possibly TRBD1 (5 bases). The CDR3 runs to 14 residues. Trimming cost V 6 bases and J 0 bases, with 10 bases left between them. Germline V gene data show CDR1 as LGHNA and CDR2 as YSLEER. This chain's CDR3 is CASRDSFSTDTQYF. The CDR3 nucleotides are TGCGCCAGCAGAGACAGCTTTAGCACAGATACGCAGTATTTT.

This clonotype appeared a few times. J is TRBJ2-3 and V is TRBV20-1; TRBD2 agrees at 11 bases. Losses at the gene ends were 5 bases for V and 3 bases for J; bases not matched to a gene: 1. Germline values: CDR1 DFQATT, CDR2 SNEGSKA (reference sequence). The CDR3 runs to 13 residues. The CDR3 loop reads CSARTSGTDTQYF. CDR3 DNA: TGCAGTGCTCGGACTAGCGGGACAGATACGCAGTATTTT.

This clonotype appeared a few times. The chain has TRBV4-2 and TRBJ2-3; maybe TRBD1 (6 bases). CDR1 and CDR2 from the germline V gene are LGHNA and YNFKEQ. Trimming stripped 1 base from V and 5 bases from J, with 13 bases between. The CDR3 consists of 15 residues. For the CDR3, the DNA is TGTGCCAGCAGCCAAGTATCCAGGGGCAAAGATACGCAGTATTTT. Translated, it gives CASSQVSRGKDTQYF.

This sequence joins TRBV12-3 or TRBV12-4 and TRBJ2-7; 9 bases map to TRBD1. Losses at the gene ends were 6 bases for V and 4 bases for J; bases not matched to a gene: 13. The CDR3 has 16 residues. The CDR3 sequence: CASSLQFETGGYEQYF. The CDR3 nucleotides read TGTGCCAGCAGCCTACAGTTCGAGACAGGGGGATACGAGCAGTACTTC.

There are many counts of this clonotype. The V call is TRBV12-3 or TRBV12-4, the J call TRBJ2-5; 13 bases agree with TRBD2. V lost 3 bases, J lost 7 bases, and 8 bases stayed unmatched. The CDR3 consists of 16 residues. DNA of the CDR3: TGTGCCAGCAGTTTTTCCGGGACTAGCGGGGAGGGGACCCAGTACTTC. This encodes CASSFSGTSGEGTQYF.

This clonotype was seen many times. This rearrangement joins TRBV20-1 to TRBJ2-7; 7 positions agree with TRBD1. CDR1 is DFQATT and CDR2 is SNEGSKA in the germline V gene (reference sequence). The ends lost 5 bases at V and 3 bases at J; junction bases unmatched: 10. This CDR3 spans 14 amino acids. The CDR3 spells CSASKLGQNYEQYF. In nucleotides, the CDR3 is TGCAGTGCTTCGAAACTGGGACAGAACTACGAGCAGTACTTC.

CDR3 sequence: CASSYSGTFKSQPQHF. The CDR3 region has the DNA TGTGCCAGCAGTTACTCCGGGACATTTAAATCTCAGCCCCAGCATTTT. J is TRBJ1-5 and V is TRBV6-2 or TRBV6-3; perhaps TRBD1 as D (6 bases). Germline V lookup: CDR1 MNHEY, CDR2 SVGEGT. V was shortened by 0 bases and J by 6 bases, with 15 bases between the two germline ends. The CDR3 is made up of 16 amino acids.

Many counts were recorded for this clonotype. The chain employs TRBV20-1 and TRBJ2-1; 8 bases match TRBD2. CDR3 length equals 14 residues. V was clipped by 3 bases and J by 5 bases; unmatched bases: 6. Germline CDR1 and CDR2: DFQATT and SNEGSKA (reference sequence). The CDR3 spells CSARSGRSNNEQFF. DNA for the CDR3: TGCAGTGCTAGGAGCGGGAGATCTAACAATGAGCAGTTCTTC.

In this sample, this clonotype is medium-sized (0.01 to 0.1%). The genes are TRBV27 and TRBJ1-6; the match to TRBD1 covers 9 bases. CDR3 length: 16 amino acids. With V trimmed by 6 bases and J by 7 bases, 10 bases remained unmatched. Germline values: CDR1 MNHEY, CDR2 SMNVEV (reference sequence). This CDR3 is CASRSGNRGPNSPLHF. The DNA of the CDR3 is TGTGCCAGCAGGTCGGGAAACAGGGGGCCAAATTCACCCCTCCACTTT.

This clonotype was detected ten times or more. The chain combines TRBV21-1 with TRBJ1-4; the table names TRBD1, a call not compared with the DNA. TRBV21-1 is a documented pseudogene. The CDR3 consists of 19 residues. CDR3 bases: TGTGCCAGCAGCAAAAGGGGCTCGGGGCAGCCCGCAACTAATGAAAAACTGTTTTTT. Its translation is CASSKRGSGQPATNEKLFF.

V usage is TRBV13 and J usage is TRBJ2-3; 8 bases match TRBD2. The CDR3 runs to 16 residues. With V trimmed by 4 bases and J by 0 bases, 6 bases remained unmatched. In germline, CDR1 is PRHDT, CDR2 FYEKMQ (reference sequence). CDR3 nucleotides: TGTGCCAGCAGCTCCCGGACTAGCAGTAGCACAGATACGCAGTATTTT. It yields the protein CASSSRTSSSTDTQYF.

V is TRBV2 and J is TRBJ2-1, with TRBD1 identical over 10 bases. This CDR3 region has 16 residues. The V gene's germline CDR1 is SNHLY and CDR2 FYNNEI. With 7 bases clipped from V and 6 bases from J, the junction kept 12 bases outside the gene matches. CDR3 nucleotide sequence: TGTGCCAGCACCAACGCCGACAGGGGGCTTTCCAATGAGCAGTTCTTC. It yields the protein CASTNADRGLSNEQFF.

At least ten counts were recorded for this clonotype. The CDR3 sequence is CSVGGPNEKLFF. CDR3 nucleotides: TGCAGCGTTGGCGGCCCAAATGAAAAACTGTTTTTT. V gene TRBV29-1 combines with J gene TRBJ1-4; D unresolved. CDR1 is SQVTM, CDR2 ANQGSEA, per germline. There are 12 residues in the CDR3. V lost 4 bases and J lost 5, with 8 bases in between.

This clonotype has a count of ten or more. V and J are TRBV27 and TRBJ1-2; D is uncertain. Germline CDR1 MNHEY, CDR2 SMNVEV (reference sequence). CDR3 length: 15 amino acids. Trimming took off 0 bases at V and 2 bases at J, with 10 bases between the two ends. The chain's CDR3 is CASSLSAEKNYGYTF. CDR3 bases: TGTGCCAGCAGTTTATCGGCGGAGAAGAACTATGGCTACACCTTC.

This clonotype has at least ten counts. The chain combines TRBV4-2 with TRBJ2-1; D is unresolved. The CDR3 consists of 11 residues. The V end was cut by 6 bases, the J end by 7 bases, with 7 bases between. The germline V gene has CDR1 LGHNA and CDR2 YNFKEQ. CDR3 loop: CASSMGNEQFF. The CDR3 DNA is TGTGCCAGCAGTATGGGGAATGAGCAGTTCTTC.

The rearrangement links TRBV19 to TRBJ2-1; D is perhaps TRBD1 (5 bases). CDR3 length: 16 amino acids. V was clipped by 7 bases and J by 0 bases, with 16 bases between them. Per the germline V gene, CDR1 is LNHDA and CDR2 is SQIVND (reference sequence). The CDR3: CASIPRGRSSYNEQFF. As DNA, the CDR3 is TGTGCCAGTATCCCAAGGGGAAGAAGCTCCTACAATGAGCAGTTCTTC.

A word on this clonotype: A much more abundant neighbour one base away suggests this may be a read error. This chain connects TRBV6-1 to TRBJ2-7; D is ambiguous. V lost 7 bases and J lost 6, with 22 bases in between. The CDR3 contains 15 residues. Germline lookup yields CDR1 MNHNS and CDR2 SASEGT. CDR3 sequence (DNA): TGTGCCAGCATACCCAGCTCCCAACCCGGCTGCGAGCAGTACTTC. This gives the protein CASIPSSQPGCEQYF.

The chain couples TRBV6-2 or TRBV6-3 to TRBJ1-5, with D hard to call. The germline CDR1 and CDR2 sequences are MNHEY and SVGEGT. This CDR3 contains 14 residues. Trimming took 4 bases from V and 0 from J, leaving 7 bases between them. The CDR3 DNA reads as TGTGCCAGCAGTTGGATATATAGCAATCAGCCCCAGCATTTT. Encoded protein: CASSWIYSNQPQHF.

In its sample, this clonotype was seen many times. V usage is TRBV6-2 or TRBV6-3 and J usage is TRBJ1-5; 7 bases fit TRBD1. The CDR3 has 15 residues. With 2 bases clipped from V and 4 bases from J, the junction kept 5 bases outside the gene matches. Per germline, CDR1 MNHEY and CDR2 SVGEGT. CDR3 amino acids: CASSYRTGGNQPQHF. The CDR3 bases are TGTGCCAGCAGTTACCGGACAGGAGGGAATCAGCCCCAGCATTTT.

The V gene is TRBV7-8, the J gene TRBJ2-3, with TRBD2 matching over 9 bases. V shed 5 bases, J shed 4 bases, and the junction held 10 bases outside the gene matches. This CDR3 spans 16 amino acids. Per the germline V gene, CDR1 is SGHVS and CDR2 is FQNEAQ. The CDR3 sequence: CASSRLLAGWPDTQYF. The CDR3 DNA reads as TGTGCCAGCAGCCGACTGCTAGCGGGGTGGCCAGATACGCAGTATTTT.

On this clonotype itself: This may be a read error: a much more frequent sequence differs by one nucleotide. The chain links TRBV12-5 to TRBJ2-2; D gene uncertain. The CDR3 runs 13 residues. Germline V gives CDR1 LGHNT, CDR2 FRNRAP. With 6 bases removed from V and 7 bases from J, the gap between germline ends came to 12 bases. CDR3: CASGPDLLGELFF. In DNA, the CDR3 is TGTGCTAGTGGCCCTGACTTACTCGGGGAGCTGTTTTTT.

This clonotype was detected a few times. V usage is TRBV5-1 and J usage is TRBJ1-2, with 9 bases that match TRBD1. This CDR3 spans 15 amino acids. CDR1 and CDR2 from the germline V gene are SGHRS and YFSETQ. J gave up 6 bases and V 1 base, and 7 bases lay outside the gene matches. In DNA, the CDR3 is TGCGCCAGCAGCTTGACAGGGGGCGATTGGGATGGCTACACCTTC. It specifies CASSLTGGDWDGYTF.

Judged by abundance, this clonotype is medium-sized (0.01 to 0.1%). The chain combines TRBV14 with TRBJ2-3; 9 nucleotides agree with TRBD2. In germline, CDR1 is SGHDN, CDR2 FVKESK. V gave up 5 bases and J gave up 2 bases; unmatched junction bases: 8. This CDR3 region has 16 residues. The CDR3 bases are TGTGCCAGCAGCTCTATAGCGGGAGTTCCCACAGATACGCAGTATTTT. This translates into CASSSIAGVPTDTQYF.

This clonotype was counted ten times or more. The rearrangement links TRBV28 to TRBJ1-1, with 8 bases lining up with TRBD1. The CDR3 has 12 residues. V shed 6 bases and J 7 bases; nucleotides not matched to a gene: 4. CDR1 is MDHEN and CDR2 is SYDVKM in the germline V gene. The chain's CDR3 is CASRSRGLEAFF. In DNA, the CDR3 is TGTGCCAGCAGGTCCAGGGGGCTTGAAGCTTTCTTT.

This clonotype appeared a few times. The chain carries TRBV7-7 and TRBJ1-4, with D uncertain. V was pared by 0 bases and J by 4 bases, with 3 bases between. Germline CDR1 is SSHAT and CDR2 is FNYEAQ (reference sequence). The CDR3 has 13 amino acids. The CDR3 nucleotides are TGTGCCAGCAGCTTAGCCCTTAATGAAAAACTGTTTTTT. It translates to CASSLALNEKLFF.

This clonotype was recorded at least ten times. For the CDR3, the DNA is TGTGCCAGCAGCTTCAGACTCACAGATACGCAGTATTTT. It is translated as CASSFRLTDTQYF. The gene calls are TRBV7-3 and TRBJ2-3; D gene ambiguous. The germline V gene encodes CDR1 SGHTA and CDR2 FQGTGA. This CDR3 spans 13 amino acids. Trimming removed 3 bases at V and 2 bases at J, with 6 bases between.

This clonotype was recorded many times. The chain has TRBV7-9 and TRBJ1-1; D remains unclear. The CDR3 is made up of 14 amino acids. V lost 5 bases, J lost 3 bases, and 13 bases lay in between. The germline gives CDR1 SEHNR, CDR2 FQNEAQ (reference sequence). The CDR3 sequence is CASSRYGKDTEAFF. In DNA, the CDR3 is TGTGCCAGCAGCCGTTACGGAAAAGACACTGAAGCTTTCTTT.

This clonotype showed up many times. The rearrangement joins TRBV3-1 to TRBJ2-7; perhaps TRBD1 as D (5 bases). The CDR3 is 14 residues long. Deletions cut 4 bases from V and 0 bases from J, with 10 bases between. Germline CDR1 LGHDT, CDR2 YNNKEL (reference sequence). CDR3 region: CASSRQGPSYEQYF. The CDR3, as DNA: TGTGCCAGCAGCCGGCAGGGTCCCTCCTACGAGCAGTACTTC.

This clonotype was counted many times. J is TRBJ2-7 and V is TRBV19, with 7 bases fitting TRBD2. Germline loops: CDR1 LNHDA, CDR2 SQIVND (reference sequence). The J segment lost 2 bases and the V segment lost 4 bases, leaving 5 bases of the junction unmatched. This CDR3 is 14 amino acids long. The CDR3 bases are TGTGCCAGTAGTACGGGAGGAGTGCCCTACGAGCAGTACTTC. It translates to CASSTGGVPYEQYF.